One sample yielded the 20 T cell receptor beta chains listed below, sequenced in a study of blood T cell repertoires in COVID-19 (dated by TCRdb to the early 2020s). Library preparation used the immunoSEQ multiplex PCR assay. The clones in this table, taken by TCRdb from immuneACCESS, are in-frame only. Not every clone is retained; where verified, under half of the shortfall comes from an unresolved V gene, and the cause of the rest is unknown. Present in this sample are approximately 120,000 clones, about 85% of which were seen just once. The ten largest clones take up about 6.9% of the sample. Sequenced material: peripheral blood. The receptors here all came from a man at least 80 years old with active or convalescent COVID-19.

This chain joins TRBV5-4 and TRBJ1-3; 8 positions match TRBD1. This CDR3 has 15 residues. CDR1 is SGHNT and CDR2 is YYREEE in the germline V gene (reference sequence). V lost 2 bases to trimming and J lost 1 base; unmatched junction nucleotides: 2. This chain's CDR3 is CASSLQGVSGNTIYF. The CDR3 coding sequence is TGTGCCAGCAGCTTACAGGGGGTTTCTGGAAACACCATATATTTT.

This chain uses TRBV7-9 with TRBJ1-2, with 8 bases matching TRBD1. The CDR3 sequence is 14 residues long. CDR1 and CDR2 (germline): SEHNR, FQNEAQ (reference sequence). The J segment lost 3 bases and the V segment lost 5 bases, leaving 5 bases of the junction unmatched. The CDR3 DNA is TGTGCCAGCAGCATAGACAGGGGTGACTATGGCTACACCTTC. Translation gives CASSIDRGDYGYTF.

The sample holds one count of this clone. The chain links TRBV9 to TRBJ1-4, with D maybe TRBD1 (6 bases). The CDR3 is 15 amino acids. Trimming stripped 4 bases from V and 4 bases from J, with 14 bases between. Germline V gene data show CDR1 as SGDLS and CDR2 as YYNGEE. CDR3 nucleotide sequence: TGTGCCAGCAGCCCTCGAGGGGGTTATAATGAAAAACTGTTTTTT. It is translated as CASSPRGGYNEKLFF.

This sequence joins TRBV3-1 (or the pseudogene TRBV3-2) and TRBJ2-7; 8 nucleotides line up with TRBD2. Germline trimming cut 4 bases from V and 2 bases from J; bases unmatched to any gene: 4. The CDR3 consists of 14 residues. Germline-derived CDR1 and CDR2 are LGHDT and YNNKEL (reference sequence). CDR3 amino acids: CASSLSGVTYEQYF. The CDR3 coding sequence is TGTGCCAGCAGCCTTAGCGGGGTAACCTACGAGCAGTACTTC.

The rearrangement uses TRBV5-1 and TRBJ1-1; D is ambiguous. The CDR3 loop spans 15 amino acids. V was trimmed by 0 bases and J by 1 base, leaving 10 bases between them. Germline-derived CDR1 and CDR2 are SGHRS and YFSETQ. The chain's CDR3 is CASSLAGRGNTEAFF. The CDR3 nucleotides read TGCGCCAGCAGCTTGGCCGGCAGAGGGAACACTGAAGCTTTCTTT.

The gene calls are TRBV11-2 and TRBJ1-5; D call uncertain. The V end was cut by 0 bases, the J end by 0 bases, with 6 bases between. The CDR3 consists of 15 residues. From germline, CDR1 is SGHAT and CDR2 FQNNGV. The CDR3 DNA is TGTGCCAGCAGCTTAGACGCCGGTAGCAATCAGCCCCAGCATTTT. Its translation is CASSLDAGSNQPQHF.

The chain recombines TRBV15 with TRBJ1-1; a weak D match, TRBD1 (6 bases). Per the germline V gene, CDR1 is LNHNV and CDR2 is YYDKDF (reference sequence). V was clipped by 1 base and J by 8 bases, with 11 bases between them. The CDR3 loop spans 13 amino acids. The CDR3 here is CATSRGTASEAFF. DNA of the CDR3: TGTGCCACCAGCAGAGGGACAGCCTCCGAAGCTTTCTTT. The full variable domain, in which reference TRBV15 and TRBJ1-1 provide the parts outside the CDR3, is DAMVIQNPRYQVTQFGKPVTLSCSQTLNHNVMYWYQQKSSQAPKLLFHYYDKDFNNEADTPDNFQSRRPNTSFCFLDIRSPGLGDTAMYLCATSRGTASEAFFGQGTRLTVV.

The chain has TRBV4-1 and TRBJ1-3, with D possibly being TRBD1 (6 bases). The CDR3 contains 16 residues. Germline V lookup: CDR1 MGHRA, CDR2 YSYEKL. Trimming removed 6 bases at V and 4 bases at J, with 19 bases between. CDR3 DNA sequence: TGCGCCAGCAGGGACTGGGGGGGGGCTAGGGGAAACACCATATATTTT. Its protein product is CASRDWGGARGNTIYF.

The J gene is TRBJ2-7, the V gene TRBV28; TRBD2 might be the D (5 bases). The V end lost 5 bases, the J end lost 10 bases, and 15 bases lay between the germline ends. This CDR3 contains 12 residues. Germline V gene sequence: CDR1 MDHEN, CDR2 SYDVKM. CDR3 loop: CASSLSEGPQYF. In nucleotides, the CDR3 is TGTGCCAGCAGTCTTTCCGAGGGCCCCCAGTACTTC. Variable domain in full (rest from reference TRBV28 and TRBJ2-7): DVKVTQSSRYLVKRTGEKVFLECVQDMDHENMFWYRQDPGLGLRLIYFSYDVKMKEKGDIPEGYSVSREKKERFSLILESASTNQTSMYLCASSLSEGPQYFGPGTRLTVT.

The chain recombines TRBV5-1 with TRBJ1-3; TRBD1 agrees at 9 bases. The germline V gene has CDR1 SGHRS and CDR2 YFSETQ. J lost 2 bases, V lost 2 bases, and 5 bases had no gene match. This CDR3 spans 16 amino acids. CDR3 region: CASSLLTGGTGNTIYF. The CDR3, as DNA: TGCGCCAGCAGCTTACTAACAGGGGGCACTGGAAACACCATATATTTT.

In this sample, this clone turned up once. This chain connects TRBV11-1 to TRBJ2-1; 12 bases map to TRBD2. Per the germline V gene, CDR1 is SGHAT and CDR2 is FQDESV (reference sequence). The V segment lost 2 bases and the J segment 9 bases; nucleotides outside the gene matches: 5. The CDR3 has 15 residues. The DNA for the CDR3 is TGTGCCAGCAGCTTATTGACTAGCGGGAGCAGTGAGCAGTTCTTC. Translated, it gives CASSLLTSGSSEQFF.

CDR3 sequence (DNA): TGTGCCAGCAGCTTTACAGGGTCGAGGACTGAAGCTTTCTTT. It translates to CASSFTGSRTEAFF. This chain uses TRBV5-4 with TRBJ1-1; a weak D match, TRBD1 (6 bases). Trimming shortened V by 2 bases and J by 5 bases, and 13 bases separated the two germline ends. This CDR3 is 14 amino acids long. CDR1 is SGHNT and CDR2 is YYREEE in the germline V gene (reference sequence).

V usage is TRBV7-2 and J usage is TRBJ2-4; no definite D call. Between the trimmed V and J ends, which lost 1 base and 11 bases, there was a span of 9 bases. The CDR3 loop spans 12 amino acids. CDR1 is SGHTA and CDR2 is FQGNSA in the germline V gene. CDR3 nucleotide sequence: TGTGCCAGCAGCTTAGTCCGCGCGTTTCAGTACTTC. Its protein is CASSLVRAFQYF.

There are a few counts of this clone. The chain employs TRBV5-1 and TRBJ2-3, with no clear D. V lost 4 bases and J 6 bases, leaving 9 bases between the germline ends. CDR1 is SGHRS, CDR2 YFSETQ, per germline. This CDR3 has 12 amino acids. The CDR3 protein is CASSVVGDTQYF. CDR3 sequence (DNA): TGCGCCAGCAGCGTGGTCGGGGATACGCAGTATTTT.

V usage is TRBV5-1 and J usage is TRBJ2-1; a weak D match, TRBD2 (7 bases). Germline-derived CDR1 and CDR2 are SGHRS and YFSETQ. V was clipped by 7 bases and J by 3 bases, with 17 bases between them. The CDR3 totals 15 residues. CDR3 nucleotides: TGCGCCAGCCGGCCGGAGGGGGAGGGCTACAATGAGCAGTTCTTC. The encoded protein is CASRPEGEGYNEQFF.

The J gene is TRBJ2-7, the V gene TRBV7-9; weak D call: TRBD2 (5 bases). Germline V gene lookup returns CDR1 SEHNR and CDR2 FQNEAQ (reference sequence). The CDR3 contains 13 residues. V was clipped by 5 bases and J by 6 bases, with 14 bases between them. The CDR3, as DNA: TGTGCCAGCAGCGATAGCGATACGAGCGAGCAGTACTTC. Amino acids: CASSDSDTSEQYF.

The gene calls are TRBV15 and TRBJ1-5; 10 positions match TRBD1. Germline V lookup: CDR1 LNHNV, CDR2 YYDKDF (reference sequence). J lost 0 bases, V lost 8 bases, and 13 bases had no gene match. The CDR3 totals 18 residues. The CDR3 sequence: CATGGDRGKVNSNQPQHF. CDR3 nucleotide sequence: TGTGCCACCGGGGGGGACAGGGGAAAAGTAAATAGCAATCAGCCCCAGCATTTT.

V usage is TRBV7-6 and J usage is TRBJ2-7; D is possibly TRBD2 (5 bases). Trimming took 1 base from V and 5 from J, leaving 12 bases between them. Germline CDR1 is SGHVS and CDR2 is FNYEAQ. The CDR3 extends over 14 amino acids. The CDR3 nucleotides read TGTGCCAGCAGCTTAGAGGTCCCGAGGGACGAGCAGTACTTC. Amino acids: CASSLEVPRDEQYF.

The chain's CDR3 is CASSLVVQGSGNTIYF. The CDR3 DNA follows: TGTGCCAGCAGCTTAGTGGTTCAGGGATCTGGAAACACCATATATTTT. The genes are TRBV7-2 and TRBJ1-3; D is possibly TRBD1 (5 bases). V lost 1 base and J 1 base, leaving 11 bases between the germline ends. CDR1 SGHTA and CDR2 FQGNSA come from the germline V gene. The length of the CDR3 is 16 residues.

This clone was seen a single time. V gene TRBV19 combines with J gene TRBJ2-1; TRBD2 is a possible D gene (6 bases). The V gene lost 5 bases and the J gene lost 6 bases, with 11 bases spanning the gap. Germline lookup yields CDR1 LNHDA and CDR2 SQIVND (reference sequence). This CDR3 has 13 residues. The DNA of the CDR3 is TGTGCCAGTAGTCCCTCCGGGAGCAATGAGCAGTTCTTC. It translates to CASSPSGSNEQFF.